What follows is one T cell receptor beta chain and its context. Here immunoSEQ multiplex PCR was the method, and the copy in TCRdb shows in-frame clones only, minus some. In the table there are approximately 100,000 clones, around 92% of which are singletons. The record originates from a study of T cell changes during pregnancy in multiple sclerosis. This CDR3 has 13 amino acids. Germline V gene sequence: CDR1 MNHEY, CDR2 SMNVEV (reference sequence). V was trimmed by 2 bases and J by 4 bases, leaving 8 bases between them. The chain links TRBV27 to TRBJ1-2, with TRBD1 as a possible D gene (6 bases). The receptor comes from a female donor with multiple sclerosis, enrolled in a pregnancy study. Specimen: peripheral blood, collected before pregnancy. CDR3 loop: CASSLQGPYGYTF. The CDR3, as DNA: TGTGCCAGCAGTTTACAGGGGCCCTATGGCTACACCTTC.